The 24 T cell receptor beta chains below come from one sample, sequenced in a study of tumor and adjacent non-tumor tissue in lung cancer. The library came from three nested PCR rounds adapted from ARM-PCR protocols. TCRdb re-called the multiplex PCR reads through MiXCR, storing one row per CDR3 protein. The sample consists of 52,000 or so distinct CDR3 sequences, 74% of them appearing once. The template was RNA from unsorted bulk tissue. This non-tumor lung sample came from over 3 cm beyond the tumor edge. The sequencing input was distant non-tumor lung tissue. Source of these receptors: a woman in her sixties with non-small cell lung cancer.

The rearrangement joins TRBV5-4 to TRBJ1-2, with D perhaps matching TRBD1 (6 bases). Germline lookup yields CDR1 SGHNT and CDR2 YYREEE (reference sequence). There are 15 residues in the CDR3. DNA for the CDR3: TGTATCAGCAACCAACAACAGGGAGGTAGCTATGGCTACACCTTC. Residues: CISNQQQGGSYGYTF.

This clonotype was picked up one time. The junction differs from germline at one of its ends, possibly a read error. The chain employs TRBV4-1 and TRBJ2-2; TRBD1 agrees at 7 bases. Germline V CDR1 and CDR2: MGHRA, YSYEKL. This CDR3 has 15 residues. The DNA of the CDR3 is TGTGCCAGCAGCCAGGACGACAGGGACACCGGGGAGCTGTTTTTT. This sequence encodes CASSQDDRDTGELFF.

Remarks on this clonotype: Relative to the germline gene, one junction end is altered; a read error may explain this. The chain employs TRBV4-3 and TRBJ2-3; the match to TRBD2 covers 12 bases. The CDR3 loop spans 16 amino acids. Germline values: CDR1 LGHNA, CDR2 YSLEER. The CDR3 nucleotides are TGCGCCCGCAGCCCACTAGCGGGAGGAGTCACAGACACGCAGTATTTT. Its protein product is CARSPLAGGVTDTQYF.

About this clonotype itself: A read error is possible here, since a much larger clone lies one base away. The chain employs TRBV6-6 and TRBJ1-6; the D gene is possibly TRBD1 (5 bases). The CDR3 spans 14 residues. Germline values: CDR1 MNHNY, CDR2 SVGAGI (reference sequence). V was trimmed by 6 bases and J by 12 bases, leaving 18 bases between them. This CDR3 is CASRVTGFDLPLHF. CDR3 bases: TGTGCCAGCAGAGTAACAGGATTTGATTTACCCCTCCACTTT.

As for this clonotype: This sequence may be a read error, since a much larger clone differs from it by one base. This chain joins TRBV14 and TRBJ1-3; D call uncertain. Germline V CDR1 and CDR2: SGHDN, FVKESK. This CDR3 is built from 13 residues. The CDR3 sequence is CASGHGRGNTIYF. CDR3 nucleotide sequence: TGTGCCAGCGGCCACGGTCGTGGAAACACCATATATTTT.

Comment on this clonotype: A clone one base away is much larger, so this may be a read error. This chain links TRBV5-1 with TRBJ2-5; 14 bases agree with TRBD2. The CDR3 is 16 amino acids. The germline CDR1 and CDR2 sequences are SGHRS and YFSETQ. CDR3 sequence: CAGSAGLAGGQETQYF. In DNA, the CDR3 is TGCGCCGGCAGCGCCGGACTAGCGGGGGGCCAGGAGACCCAGTACTTC.

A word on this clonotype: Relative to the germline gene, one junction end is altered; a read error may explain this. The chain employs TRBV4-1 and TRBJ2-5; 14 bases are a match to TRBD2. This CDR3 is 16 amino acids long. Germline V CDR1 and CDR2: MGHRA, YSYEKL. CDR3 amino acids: CASSHDGLAGGETQYF. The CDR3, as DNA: TGCGCCAGCAGCCATGATGGACTAGCGGGGGGAGAGACACAGTACTTC.

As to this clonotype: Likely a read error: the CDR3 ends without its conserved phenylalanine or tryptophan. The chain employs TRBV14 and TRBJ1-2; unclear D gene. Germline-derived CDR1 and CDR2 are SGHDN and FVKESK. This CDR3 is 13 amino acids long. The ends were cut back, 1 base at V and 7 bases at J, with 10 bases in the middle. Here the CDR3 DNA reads TGTGCCAGCAGCCAAGGGCAGGACTGTGGCTACACCTAC. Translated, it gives CASSQGQDCGYTY.

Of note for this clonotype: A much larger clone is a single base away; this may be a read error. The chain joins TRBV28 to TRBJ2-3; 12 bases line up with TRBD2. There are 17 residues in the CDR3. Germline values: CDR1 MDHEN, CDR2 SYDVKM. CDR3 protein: CTSSSRLAGEWTDTQYF. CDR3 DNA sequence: TGTACCAGCAGTTCGCGACTAGCGGGAGAATGGACAGATACGCAGTATTTT.

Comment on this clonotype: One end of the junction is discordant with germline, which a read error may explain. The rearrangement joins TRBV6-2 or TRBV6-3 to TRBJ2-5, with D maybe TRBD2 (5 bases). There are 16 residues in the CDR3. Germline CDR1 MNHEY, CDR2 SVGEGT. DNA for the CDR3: TGTACCAGCAGGTGCACCGGTTGCCTCGACCGGGAAACCCAATACTTC. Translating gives CTSRCTGCLDRETQYF.

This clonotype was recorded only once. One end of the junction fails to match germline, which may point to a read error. As DNA, the CDR3 is TGTACCAACAGATCCCCTCGTATACAAGAGATCCAGTACTTC. Residues: CTNRSPRIQEIQYF. V usage is TRBV11-3 and J usage is TRBJ2-5; no definite D call. Germline V gene data show CDR1 as SGHNT and CDR2 as YENEEA. This CDR3 has 14 amino acids. Combining the CDR3 with reference TRBV11-3 and TRBJ2-5 gives the whole variable domain EAGVVQSPRYKIIEKKQPVAFWCNPISGHNTLYWYLQNLGQGPELLIRYENEEAVDDSQLPKDRFSAERLKGVDSTLKIQPAELGDSAVYLCTNRSPRIQEIQYFGPGTRLLVL.

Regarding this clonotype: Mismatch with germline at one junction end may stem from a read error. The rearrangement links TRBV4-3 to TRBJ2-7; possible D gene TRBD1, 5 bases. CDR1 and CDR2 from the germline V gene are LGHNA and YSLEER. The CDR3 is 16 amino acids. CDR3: CASSQDWPGQGYKQYF. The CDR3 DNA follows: TGCGCTAGCAGCCAAGATTGGCCAGGGCAGGGTTACAAGCAGTACTTC.

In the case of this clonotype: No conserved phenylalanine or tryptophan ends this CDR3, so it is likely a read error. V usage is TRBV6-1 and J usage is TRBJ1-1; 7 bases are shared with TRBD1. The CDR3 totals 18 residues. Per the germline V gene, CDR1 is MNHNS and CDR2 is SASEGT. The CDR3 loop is CAGSGYPGQSLSNTEAFI. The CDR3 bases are TGTGCCGGCAGTGGGTACCCGGGACAGAGCCTTTCGAACACTGAAGCTTTCATT.

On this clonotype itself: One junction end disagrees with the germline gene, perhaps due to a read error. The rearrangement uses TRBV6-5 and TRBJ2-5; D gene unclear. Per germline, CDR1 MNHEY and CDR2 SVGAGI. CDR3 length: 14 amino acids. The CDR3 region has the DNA TGTGCCAGCAGTGCCCAGAGTGAGGAAGAGACTCAGTACTTC. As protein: CASSAQSEEETQYF.

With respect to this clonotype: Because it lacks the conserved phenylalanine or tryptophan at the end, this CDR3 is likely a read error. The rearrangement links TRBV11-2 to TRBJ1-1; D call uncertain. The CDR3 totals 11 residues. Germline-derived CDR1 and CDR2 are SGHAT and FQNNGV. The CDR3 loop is CASSLVAEAFL. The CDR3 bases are TGTGCCAGTAGCTTAGTGGCCGAAGCTTTCCTT.

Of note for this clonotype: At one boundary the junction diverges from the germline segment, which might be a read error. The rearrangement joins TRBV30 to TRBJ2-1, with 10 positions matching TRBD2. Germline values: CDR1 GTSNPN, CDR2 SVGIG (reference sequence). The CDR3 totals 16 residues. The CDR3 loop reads CACPLTQAGGFNEQLF. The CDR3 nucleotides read TGTGCCTGCCCCCTTACTCAAGCGGGAGGGTTCAATGAGCAGCTCTTC.

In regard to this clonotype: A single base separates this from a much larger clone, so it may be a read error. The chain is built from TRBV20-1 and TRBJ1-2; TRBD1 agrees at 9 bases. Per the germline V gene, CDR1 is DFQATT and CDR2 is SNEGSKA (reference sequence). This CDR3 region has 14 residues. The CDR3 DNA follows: TGCAGTGCTAGGAACAGGGGGCCTAACTATGGCTGCACCTTC. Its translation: CSARNRGPNYGCTF.

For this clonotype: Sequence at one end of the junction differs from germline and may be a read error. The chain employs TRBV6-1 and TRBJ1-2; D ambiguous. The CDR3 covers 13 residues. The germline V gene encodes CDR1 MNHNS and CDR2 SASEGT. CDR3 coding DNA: TGTGCCAGCACTGCACATGGGATAAACGGCTTCACCTTC. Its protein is CASTAHGINGFTF.

CDR3 sequence reads: CASSLVSGDRNTEAFF. The CDR3 bases are TGTGCCAGCAGCTTAGTCTCGGGGGATAGGAACACTGAAGCTTTCTTT. V and J are TRBV11-2 and TRBJ1-1, with D possibly TRBD1 on 5 matching bases. CDR1 and CDR2 (germline): SGHAT, FQNNGV. The V gene lost 1 base and the J gene lost 1 base, with 13 bases spanning the gap. The CDR3 has 16 residues.

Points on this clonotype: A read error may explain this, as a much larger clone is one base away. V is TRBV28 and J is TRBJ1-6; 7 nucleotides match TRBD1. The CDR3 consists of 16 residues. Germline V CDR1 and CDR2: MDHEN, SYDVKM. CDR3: CVSSFRGRGYNSPLHF. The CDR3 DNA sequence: TGTGTCAGCAGTTTTAGGGGGCGCGGGTATAATTCACCCCTCCACTTT.

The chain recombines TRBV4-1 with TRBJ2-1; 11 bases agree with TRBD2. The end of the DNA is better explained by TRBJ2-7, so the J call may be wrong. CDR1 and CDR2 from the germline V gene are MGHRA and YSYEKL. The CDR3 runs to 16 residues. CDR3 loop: CASSQAASGGPNEQYF. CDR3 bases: TGCGCCAGCAGCCAAGCGGCTAGCGGGGGGCCCAATGAACAGTACTTC.

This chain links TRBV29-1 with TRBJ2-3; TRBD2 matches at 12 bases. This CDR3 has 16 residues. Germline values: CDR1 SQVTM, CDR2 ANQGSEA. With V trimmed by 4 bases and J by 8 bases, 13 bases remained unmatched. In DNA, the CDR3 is TGCAGCGTTGTAACGCCTAGCGGGAGGGCCCCAGTTACGCAGTATTTT. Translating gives CSVVTPSGRAPVTQYF.

CDR3 sequence: CVSSLGSHNTDTQYF. Written as DNA, the CDR3 is TGTGTAAGCAGCTTGGGGTCCCATAACACAGATACGCAGTATTTT. V gene TRBV5-6 combines with J gene TRBJ2-3; D not resolved. CDR1 is SGHDT, CDR2 YYEEEE, per germline. This CDR3 comprises 15 residues. The full variable domain, completed using reference TRBV5-6 and TRBJ2-3, is DAGVTQSPTHLIKTRGQQVTLRCSPKSGHDTVSWYQQALGQGPQFIFQYYEEEERQRGNFPDRFSGHQFPNYSSELNVNALLLGDSALYLCVSSLGSHNTDTQYFGPGTRLTVL.

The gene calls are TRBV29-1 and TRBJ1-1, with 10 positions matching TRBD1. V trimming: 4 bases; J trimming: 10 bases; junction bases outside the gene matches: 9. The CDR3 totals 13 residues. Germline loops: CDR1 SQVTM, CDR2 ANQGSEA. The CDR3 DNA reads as TGCAGCGTTGGACTCGGGACAGGGGCTGGAGCTTTCTTT. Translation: CSVGLGTGAGAFF.